The clone carrying this T cell receptor beta chain showed up many times. It was uncontrolled infection, other autoimmune disease, pregnancy or lactation that excluded patients. This entry comes from a study of T cells in Graves' hyperthyroidism and ophthalmopathy. Germline assignment: CDR1 MDHEN and CDR2 SYDVKM. The V and J ends lost 5 bases and 0 bases respectively, with 14 bases between them. The length of the CDR3 is 17 residues. Amplification of TCR beta CDR3 regions was performed using RNA transcripts as template. The TCR CDR3 was amplified in a first-round RT-PCR using the HTBI primer set. Via MiXCR, TCRdb re-called the multiplex PCR reads, giving one row per CDR3 protein. The profile shows a few hundred thousand distinct CDR3 sequences, 15% to 19% of them singletons.

The TCR originated in a woman aged 18-35 years with Graves' hyperthyroidism that later progressed to Graves' ophthalmopathy. The J gene is TRBJ2-6, the V gene TRBV28, with TRBD2 as a possible D gene (6 bases). Sample: blood. The chain's CDR3 is CASSNRGLLSGANVLTF. The CDR3 DNA is TGTGCCAGCAGTAACCGGGGACTCCTCTCTGGGGCCAACGTCCTGACTTTC.